This TCR beta chain originates from a study of shared clonotypes between healthy human individuals. The naive CD8 population came from CD45RO-negative cells selected for CCR7, without terminally differentiated effector memory CD45RA+ cells. Germline CDR1 SGHDT, CDR2 YYEEEE. This CDR3 region has 18 residues. The J segment lost 0 bases and the V segment lost 1 base, leaving 8 bases of the junction unmatched. The protocol was immunoSEQ multiplex PCR, while the TCRdb copy is restricted to in-frame clones and leaves out a portion. The sample comprises approximately 740,000 clones, roughly 92% of which are singletons, and 24% rests with the top ten.

This clonotype was obtained from a man aged 25-45 years in good health. Specimen: naive CD8+ T cells sorted from blood. The rearrangement uses TRBV5-6 and TRBJ2-1; 9 bases map to TRBD2. CDR3 sequence: CASSLLVAGAGSYNEQFF. Written as DNA, the CDR3 is TGTGCCAGCAGCTTGTTGGTAGCGGGAGCTGGCTCCTACAATGAGCAGTTCTTC.